This T cell receptor (beta chain) was identified in a study of beta chain features in type 1 diabetes. Study-level information: Examination spanned 90 million to 140 million sorted cells from all samples. Study outcomes and limitations: A definitive answer on HLA type influencing TCRB rearrangement was not reached here. Moderate but significant shortening of TCRB CDR3s was recorded in all four CD4+ subsets from Type 1 diabetes patients. When VDJ junctions were examined, type 1 diabetes patients showed fewer insertions and more deletions.

In the case of this clone: What it recognizes is unknown.

The CDR3 covers 15 residues. Germline CDR1 and CDR2: SEHNR and FQNEAQ (reference sequence). Losses at the gene ends were 5 bases for V and 1 base for J; bases not matched to a gene: 4. The whole isolated RNA underwent reverse transcription, so sequencing captured expressed TCRB transcripts. Clones were read by immunoSEQ multiplex PCR, and TCRdb kept only the in-frame ones, dropping some. The repertoire holds 630,000 or so clones, with 11% to 15% as singletons. The receptor was derived from a man in his late teens or twenties with type 1 diabetes. The chain employs TRBV7-9 and TRBJ2-5; 10 nucleotides agree with TRBD2. Material: naive CD4+ T cells from blood. In DNA, the CDR3 is TGTGCCAGCAGCCTAGGGACTAGCGCCCAAGAGACCCAGTACTTC. This codes for CASSLGTSAQETQYF.